The source of this T cell receptor beta chain is a study of CD8+ T cells in alopecia areata. Across the whole study: Treated patients swallowed 5 to 10 mg of oral tofacitinib twice daily. Severity scoring for treated patients was based on the percentage of affected scalp area. General study results and limits: Sequenced scalp T cells also include alphabeta T cells resident in normal skin. As there was one nonresponder, how baseline CD8+ expansion relates to response remains uncertain.

cDNA serving as the sequencing template came from extracted, reverse transcribed RNA. The assay was immunoSEQ multiplex PCR, and TCRdb's table has in-frame clones only and misses some. The top ten hold approximately 1.8% of the sample, which has approximately 300,000 clones, 58% seen once. The junction had 11 bases not matched to a gene; V was cut back by 10 bases and J by 2 bases. The CDR3 runs 15 residues. Germline V gene sequence: CDR1 ENHRY, CDR2 SYGVKD. Noted treatment: oral pan-JAK inhibitor, 5-10 mg twice daily. This clone was observed a handful of times. What it binds is unknown. The receptor was derived from a human donor with alopecia areata. The sample in question was CD4+ T cells sorted from blood, obtained at week 24, from a patient treated with tofacitinib. The chain has TRBV10-3 and TRBJ2-3, with 8 bases lining up with TRBD2. The CDR3 sequence is CATQTSERFTDTQYF. The CDR3 DNA reads as TGTGCCACCCAGACTAGCGAGCGGTTCACAGATACGCAGTATTTT.